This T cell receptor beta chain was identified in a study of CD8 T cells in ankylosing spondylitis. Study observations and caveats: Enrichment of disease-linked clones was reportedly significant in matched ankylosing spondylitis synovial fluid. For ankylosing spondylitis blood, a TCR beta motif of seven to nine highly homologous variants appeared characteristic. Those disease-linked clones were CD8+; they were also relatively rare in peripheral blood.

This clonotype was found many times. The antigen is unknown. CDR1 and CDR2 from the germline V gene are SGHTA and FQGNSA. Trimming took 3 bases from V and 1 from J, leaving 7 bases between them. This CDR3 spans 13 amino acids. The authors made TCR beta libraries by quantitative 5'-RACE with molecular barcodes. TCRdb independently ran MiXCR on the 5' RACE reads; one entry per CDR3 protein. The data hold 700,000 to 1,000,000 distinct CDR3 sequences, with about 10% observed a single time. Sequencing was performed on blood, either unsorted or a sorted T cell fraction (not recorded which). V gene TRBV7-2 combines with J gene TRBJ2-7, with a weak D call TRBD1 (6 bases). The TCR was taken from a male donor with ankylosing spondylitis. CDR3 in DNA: TGTGCCAGCAGCTTCGGACAGTCCTACGAGCAGTACTTC. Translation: CASSFGQSYEQYF.